Below, 27 T cell receptor beta chains from the same sample are listed, as sequenced in a study of OX40 agonist ivuxolimab in advanced cancers. Using immunoSEQ multiplex PCR, the repertoire was profiled, and TCRdb retains in-frame clones only, with some absent. The sample includes approximately 74,000 clones, 85% to 90% of them seen just once. This specimen was CD4+ or CD8+ T cells sorted from blood, taken in a trial of the OX40 agonist ivuxolimab. The receptors were gathered from an adult with an advanced solid tumor such as melanoma, head and neck, liver or kidney cancer.

The genes are TRBV11-2 and TRBJ2-2, with 9 nucleotides matching TRBD2. This CDR3 region has 17 residues. V was clipped by 5 bases and J by 4 bases; unmatched bases: 11. The germline V gene encodes CDR1 SGHAT and CDR2 FQNNGV. The CDR3: CASSPNLAGVSTGELFF. The CDR3 DNA reads as TGTGCCAGCAGCCCCAACTTAGCGGGAGTGTCCACCGGGGAGCTGTTTTTT.

This chain joins TRBV27 and TRBJ1-5; unclear D gene. Between the trimmed V and J ends, which lost 4 bases and 4 bases, there was a span of 14 bases. The germline gives CDR1 MNHEY, CDR2 SMNVEV (reference sequence). The CDR3 spans 15 residues. In DNA form, the CDR3 reads TGTGCCAGCAGTTCGTACGGGTATTATAATCAGCCCCAGCATTTT. It codes for CASSSYGYYNQPQHF.

The CDR3 sequence: CASSFQSTYEQYF. CDR3 DNA sequence: TGTGCCAGCTCATTCCAGAGTACCTACGAGCAGTACTTC. This chain joins TRBV18 and TRBJ2-7; D call uncertain. The length of the CDR3 is 13 residues. V was clipped by 5 bases and J by 2 bases, with 10 bases between them. Looked up from germline, CDR1 is KGHSH and CDR2 is LQKENI.

This sequence joins TRBV9 and TRBJ1-5; a possible D gene is TRBD1 (6 bases). Germline V gives CDR1 SGDLS, CDR2 YYNGEE. V gave up 0 bases and J gave up 4 bases, with 11 bases separating them. There are 15 residues in the CDR3. Here the CDR3 DNA reads TGTGCCAGCAGCGTAGGGGGGGCCACTAATCAGCCCCAGCATTTT. It specifies CASSVGGATNQPQHF.

The V and J genes are TRBV6-1 and TRBJ1-1; D perhaps matches TRBD1 (5 bases). With 5 bases removed from V and 8 bases from J, the gap between germline ends came to 18 bases. The CDR3 totals 14 residues. Looked up from germline, CDR1 is MNHNS and CDR2 is SASEGT. The CDR3 sequence is CASSPWGREVEAFF. The CDR3, as DNA: TGTGCCAGCAGTCCCTGGGGGAGGGAGGTGGAAGCTTTCTTT.

V is TRBV7-8 and J is TRBJ1-2; the D is unclear. With 1 base removed from V and 3 bases from J, the gap between germline ends came to 6 bases. Per the germline V gene, CDR1 is SGHVS and CDR2 is FQNEAQ. The length of the CDR3 is 13 residues. CDR3 sequence: CASSLEADYGYTF. The CDR3 coding sequence is TGTGCCAGCAGCTTAGAGGCAGACTATGGCTACACCTTC. Using reference TRBV7-8 and TRBJ1-2 for the parts outside the CDR3, the full variable domain is GAGVSQSPRYKVAKRGQDVALRCDPISGHVSLFWYQQALGQGPEFLTYFQNEAQLDKSGLPSDRFFAERPEGSVSTLKIQRTQQEDSAVYLCASSLEADYGYTFGSGTRLTVV.

In this sample, this clone turned up a few times. This chain links TRBV2 with TRBJ1-1; tentatively, D is TRBD1 (6 bases). The V gene's germline CDR1 is SNHLY and CDR2 FYNNEI. The CDR3 is 13 amino acids. Trimming left V 8 bases short and J 0 bases short, with 10 bases between. DNA for the CDR3: TGTGCCAGCCACAGGGACCTGAACACTGAAGCTTTCTTT. As protein: CASHRDLNTEAFF.

The chain links TRBV6-1 to TRBJ2-4; perhaps TRBD2 as D (5 bases). Germline-derived CDR1 and CDR2 are MNHNS and SASEGT. The CDR3 totals 15 residues. The ends were cut back, 2 bases at V and 7 bases at J, with 15 bases in the middle. The chain's CDR3 is CASSEFPGRRNIQYF. CDR3 DNA sequence: TGTGCCAGCAGTGAATTTCCGGGGAGACGGAACATTCAGTACTTC.

This clone was seen only a few times. V gene TRBV30 combines with J gene TRBJ1-1; 7 nucleotides agree with TRBD1. The germline CDR1 and CDR2 sequences are GTSNPN and SVGIG (reference sequence). V trimming: 0 bases; J trimming: 10 bases; junction bases outside the gene matches: 14. The CDR3 contains 15 residues. CDR3 DNA sequence: TGTGCCTGGAGTGTCTTTGTTGGGGATCGGACAGGAGCTTTCTTT. This sequence encodes CAWSVFVGDRTGAFF.

The chain links TRBV7-9 to TRBJ1-2, with 9 bases identical to TRBD1. This CDR3 has 14 residues. Germline V gene sequence: CDR1 SEHNR, CDR2 FQNEAQ (reference sequence). V shed 6 bases and J 8 bases; nucleotides not matched to a gene: 10. The CDR3 loop is CASRPMGDRVGYTF. The DNA for the CDR3 is TGTGCCAGCAGGCCCATGGGGGACAGGGTCGGCTACACCTTC.

V usage is TRBV7-9 and J usage is TRBJ1-5; no reliable D call. Germline-derived CDR1 and CDR2 are SEHNR and FQNEAQ (reference sequence). CDR3 length: 14 amino acids. V lost 5 bases and J 4 bases, leaving 12 bases between the germline ends. The CDR3 DNA reads as TGTGCCAGCAGCCTCAGCCTGCAGAATCAGCCCCAGCATTTT. Its translation is CASSLSLQNQPQHF. The full variable domain, in which reference TRBV7-9 and TRBJ1-5 provide the parts outside the CDR3, is DTGVSQNPRHKITKRGQNVTFRCDPISEHNRLYWYRQTLGQGPEFLTYFQNEAQLEKSRLLSDRFSAERPKGSFSTLEIQRTEQGDSAMYLCASSLSLQNQPQHFGDGTRLSIL.

The chain uses TRBV5-8 and TRBJ1-1; D gene uncertain. V lost 7 bases to trimming and J lost 3 bases, with 10 bases between them. This CDR3 is 12 amino acids long. Germline CDR1 is SGHTS and CDR2 is YDEGEE. CDR3 protein: CASQPPYTEAFF. The DNA of the CDR3 is TGTGCCAGCCAGCCCCCCTACACTGAAGCTTTCTTT.

The chain is built from TRBV5-1 and TRBJ2-2, with 11 bases identical to TRBD2. Unmatched junction bases numbered 7, after V lost 3 bases and J lost 6 bases. Looked up from germline, CDR1 is SGHRS and CDR2 is YFSETQ. The CDR3 is 16 amino acids. CDR3 sequence: CASSSSGLAVAGELFF. As DNA, the CDR3 is TGCGCCAGCAGCTCTTCGGGACTAGCGGTCGCCGGGGAGCTGTTTTTT.

This sequence joins TRBV6-1 and TRBJ2-5; D perhaps matches TRBD1 (5 bases). The germline V gene encodes CDR1 MNHNS and CDR2 SASEGT. V was clipped by 8 bases and J by 5 bases, with 15 bases between them. The CDR3 has 13 amino acids. The DNA for the CDR3 is TGTGCCAGCTCAGCTAGGGGTAAGGAGACCCAGTACTTC. This encodes CASSARGKETQYF.

The chain joins TRBV7-9 to TRBJ2-3; no firm D call. The V gene's germline CDR1 is SEHNR and CDR2 FQNEAQ (reference sequence). This CDR3 spans 13 amino acids. Trimming pared 2 bases from V and 6 bases from J, leaving 9 bases between. CDR3 bases: TGTGCCAGCAGCTTATCCCGCAGTGATACGCAGTATTTT. Its protein is CASSLSRSDTQYF.

The chain employs TRBV14 and TRBJ1-4, with a tentative D call TRBD1 (5 bases). The CDR3 runs to 13 residues. Trimming shortened V by 3 bases and J by 8 bases, and 10 bases separated the two germline ends. The germline V gene encodes CDR1 SGHDN and CDR2 FVKESK. CDR3 sequence: CASSHRVNEKLFF. The CDR3 nucleotides read TGTGCCAGCAGCCACAGGGTAAACGAAAAACTGTTTTTT.

The V gene is TRBV18, the J gene TRBJ2-3, with no clear D. Trimming left V 1 base short and J 2 bases short, with 4 bases between. This CDR3 is 13 amino acids long. Per germline, CDR1 KGHSH and CDR2 LQKENI. The CDR3 region has the DNA TGTGCCAGCTCACCACAGGTCACAGATACGCAGTATTTT. Protein: CASSPQVTDTQYF.

This chain joins TRBV19 and TRBJ1-6; D is uncertain. CDR1 and CDR2 (germline): LNHDA, SQIVND (reference sequence). The ends were cut back, 8 bases at V and 5 bases at J, with 7 bases in the middle. The CDR3 totals 12 residues. This CDR3 is CASARDNSPLHF. The CDR3 DNA sequence: TGTGCCAGTGCGAGGGATAATTCACCCCTCCACTTT.

This clone showed up just a few times. The J gene is TRBJ1-1, the V gene TRBV7-3, with no clear D. The CDR3 loop spans 13 amino acids. V dropped 5 bases and J dropped 3 bases, with 10 bases sitting between them. The germline CDR1 and CDR2 sequences are SGHTA and FQGTGA. The chain's CDR3 is CASSLQRDTEAFF. The CDR3 DNA reads as TGTGCCAGCAGCCTCCAGAGGGACACTGAAGCTTTCTTT.

V is TRBV6-1 and J is TRBJ1-5; a possible D gene is TRBD1 (5 bases). Trimming removed 4 bases from V and 1 base from J, with 11 bases in between. The length of the CDR3 is 15 residues. The germline V gene has CDR1 MNHNS and CDR2 SASEGT. CDR3 in amino acids: CASSATVESNQPQHF. The DNA for the CDR3 is TGTGCCAGCAGTGCGACAGTTGAGAGCAATCAGCCCCAGCATTTT.

The CDR3 nucleotides read TGTGCCACCAGGGGTAGGGGTCCCAGCAATCAGCCCCAGCATTTT. It translates to CATRGRGPSNQPQHF. The genes are TRBV15 and TRBJ1-5; perhaps TRBD1 as D (5 bases). V lost 6 bases, J lost 1 base, and 13 bases lay in between. The CDR3 covers 15 residues. Germline CDR1 LNHNV, CDR2 YYDKDF (reference sequence).

The rearrangement links TRBV18 to TRBJ2-7; 11 bases line up with TRBD1. After removal of 3 bases from V and 4 bases from J, the junction contained 2 bases not matched to a gene. The germline V gene has CDR1 KGHSH and CDR2 LQKENI. CDR3 length: 14 residues. The CDR3 coding sequence is TGTGCCAGCTCACCCGGGACAGGGGGATACGAGCAGTACTTC. Amino acid sequence: CASSPGTGGYEQYF. Using reference TRBV18 and TRBJ2-7 for the parts outside the CDR3, the full variable domain is NAGVMQNPRHLVRRRGQEARLRCSPMKGHSHVYWYRQLPEEGLKFMVYLQKENIIDESGMPKERFSAEFPKEGPSILRIQQVVRGDSAAYFCASSPGTGGYEQYFGPGTRLTVT.

Sample share makes this clone medium-sized. The J gene is TRBJ2-7, the V gene TRBV5-1, with TRBD1 matching 8 bases. This CDR3 is 17 amino acids long. Per the germline V gene, CDR1 is SGHRS and CDR2 is YFSETQ. V gave up 4 bases and J gave up 7 bases; unmatched junction bases: 19. The CDR3 sequence: CASSIPGQGTRSGEQYF. The CDR3 DNA sequence: TGCGCCAGCAGCATCCCAGGACAGGGTACACGCTCTGGGGAGCAGTACTTC. The variable domain in full, with the rest retrieved from reference TRBV5-1 and TRBJ2-7, is KAGVTQTPRYLIKTRGQQVTLSCSPISGHRSVSWYQQTPGQGLQFLFEYFSETQRNKGNFPGRFSGRQFSNSRSEMNVSTLELGDSALYLCASSIPGQGTRSGEQYFGPGTRLTVT.

The V and J genes are TRBV30 and TRBJ2-3, with D unresolved. Per the germline V gene, CDR1 is GTSNPN and CDR2 is SVGIG (reference sequence). Between the trimmed V and J ends, which lost 3 bases and 5 bases, there was a span of 6 bases. The CDR3 runs 11 residues. The chain's CDR3 is CAWRNGDTQYF. The CDR3 DNA reads as TGTGCCTGGAGGAATGGAGATACGCAGTATTTT.

The chain has TRBV5-4 and TRBJ1-1; a possible D gene is TRBD1 (5 bases). The ends were cut back, 0 bases at V and 2 bases at J, with 11 bases in the middle. Germline CDR1 and CDR2: SGHNT and YYREEE (reference sequence). CDR3 length: 15 amino acids. The CDR3 DNA is TGTGCCAGCAGCTTGGGGGGGTGGGCCAACACTGAAGCTTTCTTT. It is translated as CASSLGGWANTEAFF.

The J gene is TRBJ1-1, the V gene TRBV28; no definite D call. The CDR3 is made up of 11 amino acids. V was cut by 2 bases and J by 11 bases, with 9 bases left in between. The germline CDR1 and CDR2 sequences are MDHEN and SYDVKM. This CDR3 is CASSLGGRAFF. The CDR3 nucleotides are TGTGCCAGCAGTTTAGGAGGGAGGGCTTTCTTT.

This clone appeared once. This chain uses TRBV9 with TRBJ2-3; possibly TRBD1 or TRBD2 for D (5 bases each). Germline V gene sequence: CDR1 SGDLS, CDR2 YYNGEE. The CDR3 totals 18 residues. Trimming removed 2 bases from V and 1 base from J, with 20 bases in between. The CDR3: CASSVSWQPLGGTDTQYF. In nucleotides, the CDR3 is TGTGCCAGCAGCGTTTCGTGGCAGCCTTTGGGGGGCACAGATACGCAGTATTTT.